The source of this TCR beta chain is a study of blood T cell repertoires in COVID-19. Overall study: COVID-19 samples collected from the United States, Italy and Spain covered acute and convalescent phases. Sources were T cells, B-cell-depleted T cells, or PBMCs; the material itself was cDNA or gDNA.

In the original workflow: Reference gene primer amplification in the assay estimated nucleated cell counts. The repertoire was sequenced with immunoSEQ multiplex PCR; TCRdb's copy has only in-frame clones and lacks some. V and J calls and clone size are as listed in that table; D and trimming were resolved from the DNA. Of 200,000 to 250,000 clones listed, about nine tenths are singletons. Germline lookup yields CDR1 SGHNT and CDR2 YYREEE (reference sequence). The J segment lost 10 bases and the V segment lost 6 bases, leaving 13 bases of the junction unmatched. CDR3 length: 15 residues. The V call is TRBV5-4, the J call TRBJ2-1, with TRBD1 matching over 10 bases. This TCR was sampled from a woman aged 55-70 years who had recovered from COVID-19. Sequenced: peripheral blood. In nucleotides, the CDR3 is TGTGCCAGCAACCGACAGGGGGCGTCAGTGGGGGAGCAGTTCTTC. Its protein product is CASNRQGASVGEQFF.